Below, 30 T cell receptor beta chains from the same sample are listed, as sequenced in a study of beta chain features in type 1 diabetes. These receptors lack a known antigen. Whole-study results and caveats: Shortening that was moderate but significant affected the TCRB CDR3s of Type 1 diabetes patients in all four CD4+ subsets.

What was sequenced were expressed TCRB transcripts, since all of the isolated RNA had been reverse transcribed. This table comes from immunoSEQ multiplex PCR, and its TCRdb copy is limited to in-frame clones, with some not included. The profile shows roughly 28,000 clones, roughly three fifths of them singletons. Sequencing was done on a sample of Tregs from blood. The receptors derive from a woman between 18 and 29 years old with type 1 diabetes.

As regards this clone: In the same sample, other DNA sequences code for this CDR3. The chain links TRBV20-1 to TRBJ2-7; 7 bases are shared with TRBD2. The J segment lost 6 bases and the V segment lost 1 base, leaving 0 bases of the junction unmatched. The CDR3 runs to 11 residues. CDR1 is DFQATT, CDR2 SNEGSKA, per germline (reference sequence). CDR3 region: CSARAGGEQYF. DNA of the CDR3: TGCAGTGCTAGAGCGGGGGGCGAGCAGTACTTC.

This clone has more than one count but fewer than ten. This chain uses TRBV19 with TRBJ2-4; weak D call: TRBD2 (6 bases). V was shortened by 0 bases and J by 8 bases, with 17 bases between the two germline ends. Germline lookup yields CDR1 LNHDA and CDR2 SQIVND (reference sequence). This CDR3 region has 16 residues. CDR3 amino acids: CASSIDHGGLRDIQYF. The CDR3 DNA reads as TGTGCCAGTAGTATAGATCACGGGGGACTGCGGGACATTCAGTACTTC.

The V call is TRBV7-3, the J call TRBJ2-1; 8 bases fit TRBD2. CDR1 and CDR2 from the germline V gene are SGHTA and FQGTGA. The CDR3 runs to 14 residues. Trimming took 1 base from V and 7 from J; bases not matched to a gene: 3. CDR3 region: CASSLKGTSNEQFF. The CDR3 DNA follows: TGTGCCAGCAGCTTAAAAGGGACTAGTAATGAGCAGTTCTTC.

The gene calls are TRBV6-6 and TRBJ1-4; 7 nucleotides agree with TRBD1. From germline, CDR1 is MNHNY and CDR2 SVGAGI (reference sequence). The CDR3 loop spans 15 amino acids. J lost 3 bases, V lost 6 bases, and 7 bases had no gene match. Here the CDR3 reads CASSRSGTANEKLFF. DNA of the CDR3: TGTGCCAGCAGCCGCTCCGGGACAGCTAATGAAAAACTGTTTTTT.

The gene calls are TRBV4-3 and TRBJ2-1, with 9 bases that match TRBD2. The V and J ends lost 6 bases and 6 bases, in that order; junction bases with no gene match: 15. CDR1 and CDR2 from the germline V gene are LGHNA and YSLEER. This CDR3 spans 17 amino acids. The DNA for the CDR3 is TGCGCCAGCAGGCCCACTAGTCTAGCGGGATCACTCAATGAGCAGTTCTTC. It specifies CASRPTSLAGSLNEQFF.

The chain has TRBV5-1 and TRBJ2-1; D uncertain. The CDR3 covers 16 residues. V was cut by 1 base and J by 0 bases, with 11 bases left in between. Germline V gene lookup returns CDR1 SGHRS and CDR2 YFSETQ. As DNA, the CDR3 is TGCGCCAGCAGCTTGACGAGGCAGTCCTCCTACAATGAGCAGTTCTTC. Its protein product is CASSLTRQSSYNEQFF.

The chain recombines TRBV6-5 with TRBJ2-2; 11 positions agree with TRBD1. The CDR3 contains 16 residues. Per the germline V gene, CDR1 is MNHEY and CDR2 is SVGAGI. The trim removed 3 bases at V and 7 bases at J, leaving 7 bases unmatched. CDR3 amino acids: CASSYFWTGGIGELFF. CDR3 bases: TGTGCCAGCAGTTATTTTTGGACAGGGGGCATCGGGGAGCTGTTTTTT.

In its sample, this clone was seen a few times. The junction shows a germline mismatch at one end, possibly a read error. The rearrangement joins TRBV7-9 to TRBJ2-1; tentatively, D is TRBD2 (7 bases). Germline values: CDR1 SEHNR, CDR2 FQNEAQ (reference sequence). The CDR3 covers 14 residues. CDR3 sequence (DNA): TGTGCCAGCAGCTCCCGCGGGGGCATCGTGCGGGTGCTCTTC. This sequence encodes CASSSRGGIVRVLF.

This clone came up a few times. This chain uses TRBV7-2 with TRBJ1-5; maybe TRBD1 (5 bases). Germline CDR1 reads SGHTA; CDR2 reads FQGNSA. The CDR3 has 12 residues. Trimming removed 9 bases from V and 8 bases from J, with 14 bases in between. The CDR3 DNA reads TGTGCCAGTAGGGAGGGGCGGGAGCCCCAGCATTTT. Amino acid sequence: CASREGREPQHF.

This clone has a handful of counts. The V and J genes are TRBV25-1 and TRBJ2-1; 7 bases line up with TRBD1. The germline CDR1 and CDR2 sequences are MGHDK and SYGVNS. The CDR3 runs to 14 residues. Trimming removed 4 bases from V and 6 bases from J; junction bases left unmatched: 6. The CDR3 protein is CASSGQGRGNEQFF. CDR3 in DNA: TGTGCCAGCAGTGGACAGGGTCGGGGCAATGAGCAGTTCTTC.

This chain links TRBV13 with TRBJ1-2; D possibly corresponds to TRBD1 (5 bases). Per the germline V gene, CDR1 is PRHDT and CDR2 is FYEKMQ (reference sequence). CDR3 length equals 14 residues. Deletions cut 0 bases from V and 8 bases from J, with 13 bases between. The CDR3 coding sequence is TGTGCCAGCAGCTTAGGGACAGAACGTTTCGGCTACACCTTC. It yields the protein CASSLGTERFGYTF. The full variable domain, in which reference TRBV13 and TRBJ1-2 provide the parts outside the CDR3, is AAGVIQSPRHLIKEKRETATLKCYPIPRHDTVYWYQQGPGQDPQFLISFYEKMQSDKGSIPDRFSAQQFSDYHSELNMSSLELGDSALYFCASSLGTERFGYTFGSGTRLTVV.

This clone has only a few counts. The V call is TRBV7-2, the J call TRBJ2-3; TRBD2 matches 11 bases. This CDR3 is 15 amino acids long. The ends lost 3 bases at V and 6 bases at J; junction bases unmatched: 5. Germline V gene lookup returns CDR1 SGHTA and CDR2 FQGNSA. The CDR3 DNA sequence: TGTGCCAGCAGCTTGAGACTAGCGGGATCCGATACGCAGTATTTT. It specifies CASSLRLAGSDTQYF.

This chain uses TRBV11-2 with TRBJ2-1, with D possibly matching TRBD2 (5 bases). Trimming took off 5 bases at V and 6 bases at J, with 14 bases between the two ends. This CDR3 spans 14 amino acids. From germline, CDR1 is SGHAT and CDR2 FQNNGV. The CDR3 DNA is TGTGCCAGCAGCCGAGGCGGGCCCTCCAATGAGCAGTTCTTC. This gives the protein CASSRGGPSNEQFF.

The chain links TRBV2 to TRBJ1-6; 10 nucleotides agree with TRBD1. Germline lookup yields CDR1 SNHLY and CDR2 FYNNEI. J was trimmed by 10 bases and V by 4 bases; bases with no gene match: 7. CDR3 length: 15 residues. This CDR3 reads CASSGTGGKGSPLHF. CDR3 bases: TGTGCCAGCAGTGGGACAGGGGGGAAGGGATCACCCCTCCACTTT.

This clone has a handful of counts. The rearrangement links TRBV7-9 to TRBJ1-1; 8 positions agree with TRBD1. V dropped 5 bases and J dropped 3; count of bases not matched to a gene: 5. The CDR3 is 14 amino acids. In germline, CDR1 is SEHNR, CDR2 FQNEAQ (reference sequence). The DNA of the CDR3 is TGTGCCAGCAGCCCTACAGGGGGGCACACTGAAGCTTTCTTT. Amino acids: CASSPTGGHTEAFF.

The rearrangement links TRBV14 to TRBJ2-3; maybe TRBD2 (5 bases). The germline CDR1 and CDR2 sequences are SGHDN and FVKESK. The CDR3 runs to 14 residues. Trimming took off 0 bases at V and 6 bases at J, with 10 bases between the two ends. The CDR3 nucleotides read TGTGCCAGCAGCCAAGATGTTTCGGGGGATACGCAGTATTTT. Residues: CASSQDVSGDTQYF.

In its sample, this clone was seen a few times. The rearrangement joins TRBV11-2 to TRBJ2-2; no clear D gene. Deletions cut 2 bases from V and 0 bases from J, with 4 bases between. The CDR3 is made up of 14 amino acids. Germline CDR1 and CDR2: SGHAT and FQNNGV. The CDR3, as DNA: TGTGCCAGCAGCTTACCTTCGAACACCGGGGAGCTGTTTTTT. It translates to CASSLPSNTGELFF.

This clone was counted only a few times. This chain joins TRBV28 and TRBJ2-7; 9 positions match TRBD1. Looked up from germline, CDR1 is MDHEN and CDR2 is SYDVKM. This CDR3 region has 15 residues. Unmatched junction bases numbered 7, after V lost 5 bases and J lost 2 bases. In nucleotides, the CDR3 is TGTGCCAGCAGTACCCCCGGGACAGGGACCTACGAGCAGTACTTC. This sequence encodes CASSTPGTGTYEQYF.

The chain couples TRBV7-6 to TRBJ2-1; a possible D gene is TRBD1 (6 bases). CDR3 length: 13 residues. Trimming left V 8 bases short and J 2 bases short, with 10 bases between. CDR1 is SGHVS, CDR2 FNYEAQ, per germline. The CDR3 DNA follows: TGTGCCAGCCGACAGGTTACCTACAATGAGCAGTTCTTC. It is translated as CASRQVTYNEQFF.

The sample holds a few counts of this clone. The chain has TRBV5-5 and TRBJ2-5; TRBD1 agrees at 7 bases. This CDR3 spans 14 amino acids. The trim removed 2 bases at V and 1 base at J, leaving 2 bases unmatched. Germline V gives CDR1 SGHKS, CDR2 YYEKEE (reference sequence). The CDR3 DNA follows: TGTGCCAGCAGCTTTAGGACAGGCCAAGAGACCCAGTACTTC. It encodes CASSFRTGQETQYF. Drawing the rest from reference TRBV5-5 and TRBJ2-5, the complete variable domain is DAGVTQSPTHLIKTRGQQVTLRCSPISGHKSVSWYQQVLGQGPQFIFQYYEKEERGRGNFPDRFSARQFPNYSSELNVNALLLGDSALYLCASSFRTGQETQYFGPGTRLLVL.

By frequency in the sample, this clone is medium-sized. This chain joins TRBV11-2 and TRBJ2-7; 7 nucleotides align to TRBD2. The junction had 5 bases not matched to a gene; V was cut back by 3 bases and J by 6 bases. The CDR3 totals 13 residues. Germline V gene lookup returns CDR1 SGHAT and CDR2 FQNNGV. The chain's CDR3 is CASSFRGGGEQYV. CDR3 bases: TGTGCCAGCAGCTTTCGGGGCGGGGGCGAGCAGTACGTC.

This chain links TRBV7-2 with TRBJ1-5; 7 bases line up with TRBD1. This CDR3 has 13 amino acids. Trimming removed 5 bases from V and 7 bases from J; junction bases left unmatched: 5. From germline, CDR1 is SGHTA and CDR2 FQGNSA. The CDR3 region has the DNA TGTGCCAGCAGCGGGGGACAGCGACAGCCCCAGCATTTT. This sequence encodes CASSGGQRQPQHF.

This clone turned up a few times. The V and J genes are TRBV10-3 and TRBJ2-1; TRBD2 aligns across 11 bases. With 3 bases clipped from V and 3 bases from J, the junction kept 4 bases outside the gene matches. The CDR3 consists of 16 residues. Per the germline V gene, CDR1 is ENHRY and CDR2 is SYGVKD. CDR3 loop: CAISDQGTSGYNEQFF. The CDR3 DNA reads as TGTGCCATCAGTGACCAAGGGACTAGCGGCTACAATGAGCAGTTCTTC.

CDR3 nucleotides: TGTGCCAGCCGAGGGACAGCTAATTCACCCCTCCACTTT. Its protein is CASRGTANSPLHF. The V and J genes are TRBV2 and TRBJ1-6; the match to TRBD1 covers 7 bases. V was pared by 8 bases and J by 6 bases, with 4 bases of the junction left unmatched. The CDR3 totals 13 residues. Germline loops: CDR1 SNHLY, CDR2 FYNNEI.

J is TRBJ1-5 and V is TRBV19; D unresolved. CDR1 LNHDA and CDR2 SQIVND come from the germline V gene (reference sequence). The germline V and J ends were trimmed by 1 base and 5 bases, with 12 bases remaining between them. The CDR3 extends over 15 amino acids. The CDR3 DNA sequence: TGTGCCAGTAGTATAGGCCCCTACCCCCATCAGCCCCAGCATTTT. Encoded protein: CASSIGPYPHQPQHF. The full variable domain, rest sourced from reference TRBV19 and TRBJ1-5, is DGGITQSPKYLFRKEGQNVTLSCEQNLNHDAMYWYRQDPGQGLRLIYYSQIVNDFQKGDIAEGYSVSREKKESFPLTVTSAQKNPTAFYLCASSIGPYPHQPQHFGDGTRLSIL.

The chain links TRBV5-1 to TRBJ2-1; TRBD2 aligns across 11 bases. The V gene's germline CDR1 is SGHRS and CDR2 YFSETQ. The CDR3 length is 15 residues. V lost 6 bases, J lost 4 bases, and 6 bases stayed unmatched. CDR3 nucleotides: TGCGCCAGCACCCCGGGACTAGCGGATTACAATGAGCAGTTCTTC. Protein: CASTPGLADYNEQFF.

Only a few counts were recorded for this clone. This rearrangement joins TRBV2 to TRBJ2-1, with 10 bases that match TRBD2. CDR3 length equals 16 residues. V trimming: 6 bases; J trimming: 4 bases; junction bases outside the gene matches: 9. Germline V CDR1 and CDR2: SNHLY, FYNNEI. The CDR3 sequence: CASSGMGLAQYNEQFF. DNA of the CDR3: TGTGCCAGCAGCGGTATGGGACTAGCGCAGTACAATGAGCAGTTCTTC.

This chain uses TRBV28 with TRBJ2-6; 12 nucleotides match TRBD1. In germline, CDR1 is MDHEN, CDR2 SYDVKM. CDR3 size: 17 residues. Trimming took 8 bases from V and 2 from J; bases not matched to a gene: 7. The chain's CDR3 is CASLRDRGPPGANVLTF. CDR3 DNA sequence: TGTGCCAGCCTCCGGGACAGGGGGCCCCCTGGGGCCAACGTCCTGACTTTC.

The rearrangement joins TRBV11-2 to TRBJ2-3, with 12 bases identical to TRBD2. Germline V gives CDR1 SGHAT, CDR2 FQNNGV. Unmatched junction bases numbered 8, after V lost 1 base and J lost 0 bases. The CDR3 consists of 19 residues. CDR3 sequence reads: CASSLVPSGRAISTDTQYF. Written as DNA, the CDR3 is TGTGCCAGCAGCTTAGTCCCTAGCGGGAGGGCCATTAGCACAGATACGCAGTATTTT. The complete variable domain, with remaining parts taken from reference TRBV11-2 and TRBJ2-3, reads EAGVAQSPRYKIIEKRQSVAFWCNPISGHATLYWYQQILGQGPKLLIQFQNNGVVDDSQLPKDRFSAERLKGVDSTLKIQPAKLEDSAVYLCASSLVPSGRAISTDTQYFGPGTRLTVL.

This chain uses TRBV5-6 with TRBJ1-1; tentatively, D is TRBD1 (6 bases). The V gene's germline CDR1 is SGHDT and CDR2 YYEEEE. The V end lost 1 base, the J end lost 6 bases, and 13 bases lay between the germline ends. The CDR3 covers 14 residues. In DNA, the CDR3 is TGTGCCAGCAGCTTGTTTACGGCAGGGGCTGAAGCTTTCTTT. Protein: CASSLFTAGAEAFF.